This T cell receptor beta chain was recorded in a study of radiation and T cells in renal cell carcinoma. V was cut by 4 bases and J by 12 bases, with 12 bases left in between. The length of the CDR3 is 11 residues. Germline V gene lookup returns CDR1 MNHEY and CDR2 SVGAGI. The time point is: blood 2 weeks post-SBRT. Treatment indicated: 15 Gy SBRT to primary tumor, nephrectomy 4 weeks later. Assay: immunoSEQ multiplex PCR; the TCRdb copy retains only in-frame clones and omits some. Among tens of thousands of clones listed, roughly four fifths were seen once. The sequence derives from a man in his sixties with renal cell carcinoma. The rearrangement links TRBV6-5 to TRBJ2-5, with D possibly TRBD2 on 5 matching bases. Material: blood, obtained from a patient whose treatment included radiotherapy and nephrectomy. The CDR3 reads CASSSRDLEYF. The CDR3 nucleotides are TGTGCCAGCAGTTCCCGGGATTTGGAGTACTTC.